Below are 30 T cell receptor beta chains sequenced from a single sample in a study of T cell responses to AZD1222 COVID-19 vaccine (dated by TCRdb to the early 2020s). To prepare the library, the immunoSEQ multiplex PCR assay was applied. TCRdb took over this immuneACCESS table, retaining in-frame rearrangements with V and J assigned. Such tables are incomplete; in checked studies, under half of the missing clones stem from an unresolved V gene, and the remainder is unexplained. Counted in this sample were 140,000 to 150,000 clones; under 95% of them appeared once. The ten top clones hold 1.5% to 2% of the sample. Explained via the paper, the time point label denotes: baseline before first vaccination. The sample here was peripheral blood, taken on day 0 of AZD1222 vaccination. Receptor source: an adult in good health.

The chain is built from TRBV7-2 and TRBJ2-1; D call uncertain. This CDR3 has 15 residues. Germline CDR1 reads SGHTA; CDR2 reads FQGNSA. Trimming removed 4 bases from V and 4 bases from J, with 14 bases in between. Written as DNA, the CDR3 is TGTGCCAGCAGCTACGGGTTGAACCTTTACAATGAGCAGTTCTTC. Amino acids: CASSYGLNLYNEQFF.

CDR3 nucleotides: TGCGCCAGCAGCTTGACGAACAGTAATTCACCCCTCCACTTT. Its protein product is CASSLTNSNSPLHF. The J gene is TRBJ1-6, the V gene TRBV5-1, with D hard to call. The CDR3 is 14 residues long. Germline assignment: CDR1 SGHRS and CDR2 YFSETQ. V lost 1 base to trimming and J lost 6 bases, with 8 bases between them.

The sample holds one count of this clone. The gene calls are TRBV25-1 and TRBJ1-4; TRBD1 aligns across 9 bases. This CDR3 has 15 amino acids. V dropped 3 bases and J dropped 8; count of bases not matched to a gene: 7. Germline values: CDR1 MGHDK, CDR2 SYGVNS. DNA for the CDR3: TGTGCCAGCAGTGACCAGACAGGGGGACGGGAAAAACTGTTTTTT. Translated, it gives CASSDQTGGREKLFF.

The rearrangement joins TRBV24-1 to TRBJ1-1; 7 bases are shared with TRBD1. The CDR3 is 13 amino acids. Germline lookup yields CDR1 KGHDR and CDR2 SFDVKD. V lost 9 bases and J lost 11; bases outside the gene matches: 14. The CDR3 loop reads CATDVRGFMGAFF. CDR3 nucleotide sequence: TGTGCCACCGACGTCAGGGGGTTTATGGGGGCTTTCTTT.

This clone was picked up one time. The chain links TRBV11-2 to TRBJ1-2; D possibly corresponds to TRBD1 (5 bases). This CDR3 contains 16 residues. Germline V gene sequence: CDR1 SGHAT, CDR2 FQNNGV. The ends were cut back, 5 bases at V and 6 bases at J, with 22 bases in the middle. The CDR3 region has the DNA TGTGCCAGCAGCGCCTTCTCCGGGACTGGGGGAAATGGCTACACCTTC. This sequence encodes CASSAFSGTGGNGYTF.

This clone was recorded a few times. V usage is TRBV5-4 and J usage is TRBJ1-1; perhaps TRBD1 as D (5 bases). There are 16 residues in the CDR3. Germline assignment: CDR1 SGHNT and CDR2 YYREEE (reference sequence). The V end lost 4 bases, the J end lost 0 bases, and 16 bases lay between the germline ends. CDR3 region: CASSPMGGIMNTEAFF. CDR3 DNA sequence: TGTGCCAGCAGCCCCATGGGGGGAATCATGAACACTGAAGCTTTCTTT.

J is TRBJ1-1 and V is TRBV9; unclear D gene. Germline V gene sequence: CDR1 SGDLS, CDR2 YYNGEE. The ends were cut back, 0 bases at V and 4 bases at J, with 7 bases in the middle. This CDR3 has 13 amino acids. CDR3 loop: CASSVGAGTEAFF. The CDR3 bases are TGTGCCAGCAGCGTAGGGGCGGGCACTGAAGCTTTCTTT.

The chain couples TRBV30 to TRBJ1-2; unclear D gene. The CDR3 runs to 10 residues. V was clipped by 5 bases and J by 7 bases, with 8 bases between them. Germline V gives CDR1 GTSNPN, CDR2 SVGIG (reference sequence). As DNA, the CDR3 is TGTGCCTGGGGGAGGGCTGGCTACACCTTC. Protein sequence: CAWGRAGYTF.

The chain combines TRBV5-5 with TRBJ1-2; a weak D match, TRBD1 (5 bases). The CDR3 is made up of 13 amino acids. Germline CDR1 reads SGHKS; CDR2 reads YYEKEE (reference sequence). V shed 1 base and J shed 3 bases, with 7 bases lying between them. CDR3 in DNA: TGTGCCAGCAGCTTGCTGGGGGACTATGGCTACACCTTC. Translating gives CASSLLGDYGYTF.

The CDR3 sequence is CASSSSQGTGNTIYF. CDR3 DNA sequence: TGTGCCAGCAGCTCATCTCAGGGGACTGGAAACACCATATATTTT. The chain carries TRBV3-1 (or the pseudogene TRBV3-2) and TRBJ1-3; the D gene is possibly TRBD1 (6 bases). The V gene's germline CDR1 is LGHDT and CDR2 YNNKEL (reference sequence). The length of the CDR3 is 15 residues. V was pared by 5 bases and J by 2 bases, with 13 bases between.

This chain connects TRBV6-1 to TRBJ1-1; perhaps TRBD1 as D (6 bases). Germline loops: CDR1 MNHNS, CDR2 SASEGT. Trimming pared 5 bases from V and 8 bases from J, leaving 15 bases between. This CDR3 spans 13 amino acids. CDR3 in amino acids: CASSSGQNQEAFF. CDR3 DNA sequence: TGTGCCAGCAGTTCTGGACAGAATCAAGAAGCTTTCTTT.

The J gene is TRBJ2-7, the V gene TRBV11-1; D is uncertain. In germline, CDR1 is SGHAT, CDR2 FQDESV (reference sequence). V was pared by 6 bases and J by 2 bases, with 14 bases between. CDR3 length: 14 residues. The CDR3 reads CASRPDNPPYEQYF. In DNA form, the CDR3 reads TGTGCCAGCAGGCCAGACAACCCTCCCTACGAGCAGTACTTC. Supplemented by reference TRBV11-1 and TRBJ2-7, the full variable domain reads EAEVAQSPRYKITEKSQAVAFWCDPISGHATLYWYRQILGQGPELLVQFQDESVVDDSQLPKDRFSAERLKGVDSTLKIQPAELGDSAMYLCASRPDNPPYEQYFGPGTRLTVT.

V gene TRBV11-2 combines with J gene TRBJ2-5; D is tentatively TRBD1 or TRBD2 (5 bases each). From germline, CDR1 is SGHAT and CDR2 FQNNGV. Trimming cost V 5 bases and J 5 bases, with 12 bases left between them. CDR3 length: 13 residues. The CDR3, as DNA: TGTGCCAGCAGCCGAGGGGTGGGGGAGACCCAGTACTTC. This sequence encodes CASSRGVGETQYF.

The chain has TRBV20-1 and TRBJ2-2; 7 bases are shared with TRBD2. The J segment lost 0 bases and the V segment lost 3 bases, leaving 7 bases of the junction unmatched. The CDR3 is 16 residues long. Germline V gene lookup returns CDR1 DFQATT and CDR2 SNEGSKA (reference sequence). The CDR3 nucleotides are TGCAGTGCTAGTCGTGGGGGGGTCGCGAACACCGGGGAGCTGTTTTTT. As protein: CSASRGGVANTGELFF.

This chain links TRBV29-1 with TRBJ2-1, with D maybe TRBD2 (6 bases). From germline, CDR1 is SQVTM and CDR2 ANQGSEA. This CDR3 is built from 11 residues. Trimming shortened V by 7 bases and J by 6 bases, and 10 bases separated the two germline ends. CDR3: CSGKTSNEQFF. The CDR3 region has the DNA TGCAGCGGGAAGACTAGCAATGAGCAGTTCTTC.

In DNA, the CDR3 is TGTGCCAGCAGTCCCGGCGGGGGTGGCGGCTATGGCTACACCTTC. It is translated as CASSPGGGGGYGYTF. The V and J genes are TRBV27 and TRBJ1-2; D may be TRBD1 (5 bases). Trimming pared 5 bases from V and 4 bases from J, leaving 17 bases between. The CDR3 is made up of 15 amino acids. The germline gives CDR1 MNHEY, CDR2 SMNVEV (reference sequence).

The rearrangement joins TRBV5-5 to TRBJ1-5; 8 bases match TRBD1. V lost 3 bases to trimming and J lost 3 bases; unmatched junction nucleotides: 5. The CDR3 sequence is 15 residues long. The V gene's germline CDR1 is SGHKS and CDR2 YYEKEE (reference sequence). The CDR3 spells CASSSGGRYNQPQHF. The CDR3 coding sequence is TGTGCCAGCAGCTCAGGGGGCCGTTACAATCAGCCCCAGCATTTT.

The chain combines TRBV10-1 with TRBJ1-1; maybe TRBD1 (5 bases). The CDR3 is 15 residues long. Germline V gives CDR1 WNHNN, CDR2 SYGVQD (reference sequence). V was pared by 0 bases and J by 0 bases, with 8 bases between. The CDR3 sequence: CASSESPGMNTEAFF. In DNA form, the CDR3 reads TGCGCCAGCAGTGAGTCACCAGGGATGAACACTGAAGCTTTCTTT.

The chain employs TRBV3-1 (or the pseudogene TRBV3-2) and TRBJ1-6; tentative D call: TRBD1 (6 bases). V was shortened by 0 bases and J by 7 bases, with 13 bases between the two germline ends. Germline-derived CDR1 and CDR2 are LGHDT and YNNKEL (reference sequence). There are 16 residues in the CDR3. The CDR3 spells CASSQESTGTNSPLHF. DNA of the CDR3: TGTGCCAGCAGCCAAGAATCAACAGGGACAAATTCACCCCTCCACTTT.

Written as DNA, the CDR3 is TGTGCCAGCAGCTTAAGAGGTAGCCCGGGGGAGACCCAGTACTTC. It encodes CASSLRGSPGETQYF. The genes are TRBV7-2 and TRBJ2-5, with D perhaps matching TRBD2 (5 bases). Germline CDR1 is SGHTA and CDR2 is FQGNSA. V was shortened by 2 bases and J by 5 bases, with 15 bases between the two germline ends. There are 15 residues in the CDR3.

The chain joins TRBV5-5 to TRBJ2-7, with 9 bases lining up with TRBD1. J gave up 6 bases and V 0 bases, and 7 bases lay outside the gene matches. CDR1 SGHKS and CDR2 YYEKEE come from the germline V gene (reference sequence). The CDR3 has 15 amino acids. Here the CDR3 DNA reads TGTGCCAGCAGCTTGGTCGGGGGACAGGGCGTCGAGCAGTACTTC. Translating gives CASSLVGGQGVEQYF. Combining the CDR3 with reference TRBV5-5 and TRBJ2-7 gives the whole variable domain DAGVTQSPTHLIKTRGQQVTLRCSPISGHKSVSWYQQVLGQGPQFIFQYYEKEERGRGNFPDRFSARQFPNYSSELNVNALLLGDSALYLCASSLVGGQGVEQYFGPGTRLTVT.

The chain couples TRBV7-2 to TRBJ1-1; 8 nucleotides agree with TRBD1. Germline trimming cut 3 bases from V and 4 bases from J; bases unmatched to any gene: 4. From germline, CDR1 is SGHTA and CDR2 FQGNSA. The CDR3 consists of 14 residues. The CDR3 here is CASSFQGAGTEAFF. The CDR3 DNA sequence: TGTGCCAGCAGCTTCCAGGGGGCGGGCACTGAAGCTTTCTTT.

The chain combines TRBV2 with TRBJ2-1, with unresolved D. Trimming shortened V by 4 bases and J by 0 bases, and 13 bases separated the two germline ends. The CDR3 has 16 amino acids. Germline V gives CDR1 SNHLY, CDR2 FYNNEI. The CDR3: CASSARFSNSYNEQFF. The CDR3 DNA follows: TGTGCCAGCAGTGCTCGGTTCTCTAACTCCTACAATGAGCAGTTCTTC. The full variable domain, in which reference TRBV2 and TRBJ2-1 provide the parts outside the CDR3, is EPEVTQTPSHQVTQMGQEVILRCVPISNHLYFYWYRQILGQKVEFLVSFYNNEISEKSEIFDDQFSVERPDGSNFTLKIRSTKLEDSAMYFCASSARFSNSYNEQFFGPGTRLTVL.

This clone was recorded only once. The CDR3, as DNA: TGCGCCAGCAGCCTCCTGGACAGTAACACTGAAGCTTTCTTT. It translates to CASSLLDSNTEAFF. The chain couples TRBV5-1 to TRBJ1-1, with D maybe TRBD1 (6 bases). Trimming left V 4 bases short and J 2 bases short, with 12 bases between. The CDR3 spans 14 residues. The germline V gene has CDR1 SGHRS and CDR2 YFSETQ.

This clone was seen a single time. The chain combines TRBV18 with TRBJ2-2, with TRBD2 matching 9 bases. J was trimmed by 3 bases and V by 3 bases; bases with no gene match: 2. The CDR3 consists of 15 residues. Germline CDR1 and CDR2: KGHSH and LQKENI. The CDR3 DNA is TGTGCCAGCTCACCGACTAGCGGAGACACCGGGGAGCTGTTTTTT. This translates into CASSPTSGDTGELFF.

The chain is built from TRBV6-1 and TRBJ2-1; TRBD2 aligns across 8 bases. The germline CDR1 and CDR2 sequences are MNHNS and SASEGT. V lost 2 bases, J lost 9 bases, and 15 bases stayed unmatched. The CDR3 contains 17 residues. The CDR3 sequence is CASSEIWASGLSGEQFF. The CDR3 DNA sequence: TGTGCCAGCAGTGAAATTTGGGCTAGCGGGTTATCGGGTGAGCAGTTCTTC.

The CDR3 DNA reads TGTGCCAGTAGCCTCGGACAGGGCTACGAGCAGTACTTC. As protein: CASSLGQGYEQYF. V and J are TRBV19 and TRBJ2-7, with TRBD1 identical over 8 bases. This CDR3 spans 13 amino acids. Germline V gives CDR1 LNHDA, CDR2 SQIVND (reference sequence). V lost 6 bases and J lost 3; bases outside the gene matches: 4.

This clone was found a few times. The chain links TRBV11-2 to TRBJ2-1; 7 bases agree with TRBD2. CDR1 SGHAT and CDR2 FQNNGV come from the germline V gene. The CDR3 loop spans 13 amino acids. V lost 10 bases and J lost 3; bases outside the gene matches: 6. CDR3 region: CAIARGVYNEQFF. CDR3 in DNA: TGTGCCATAGCACGGGGGGTCTACAATGAGCAGTTCTTC.

V gene TRBV11-2 combines with J gene TRBJ2-7; 9 bases are a match to TRBD2. Germline V gene data show CDR1 as SGHAT and CDR2 as FQNNGV. The CDR3 consists of 16 residues. Trimming cost V 3 bases and J 2 bases; bases outside gene matches: 8. This chain's CDR3 is CASSFPRGGDPYEQYF. CDR3 DNA sequence: TGTGCCAGCAGCTTCCCGCGGGGGGGTGATCCCTACGAGCAGTACTTC.

CDR3 DNA sequence: TGTGCCAGCAGCACCGGAAACAGGGGTTCACCCCTCCACTTT. Its translation is CASSTGNRGSPLHF. The rearrangement links TRBV7-3 to TRBJ1-6, with 7 bases fitting TRBD1. There are 14 residues in the CDR3. After removal of 5 bases from V and 9 bases from J, the junction contained 7 bases not matched to a gene. Per germline, CDR1 SGHTA and CDR2 FQGTGA.